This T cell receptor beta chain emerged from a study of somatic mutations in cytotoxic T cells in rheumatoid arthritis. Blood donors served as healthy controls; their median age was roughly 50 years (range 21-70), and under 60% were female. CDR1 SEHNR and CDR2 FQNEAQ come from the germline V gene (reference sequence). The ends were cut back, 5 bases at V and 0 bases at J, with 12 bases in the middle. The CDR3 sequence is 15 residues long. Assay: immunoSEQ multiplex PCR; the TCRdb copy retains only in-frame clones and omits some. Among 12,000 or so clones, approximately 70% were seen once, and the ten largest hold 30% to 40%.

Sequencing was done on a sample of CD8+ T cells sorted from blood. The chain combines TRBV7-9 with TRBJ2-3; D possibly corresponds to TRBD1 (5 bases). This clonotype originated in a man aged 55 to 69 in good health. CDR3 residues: CASSLTGSSTDTQYF. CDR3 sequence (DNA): TGTGCCAGCAGCCTAACAGGCTCTAGCACAGATACGCAGTATTTT. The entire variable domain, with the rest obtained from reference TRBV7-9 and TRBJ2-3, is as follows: DTGVSQNPRHKITKRGQNVTFRCDPISEHNRLYWYRQTLGQGPEFLTYFQNEAQLEKSRLLSDRFSAERPKGSFSTLEIQRTEQGDSAMYLCASSLTGSSTDTQYFGPGTRLTVL.